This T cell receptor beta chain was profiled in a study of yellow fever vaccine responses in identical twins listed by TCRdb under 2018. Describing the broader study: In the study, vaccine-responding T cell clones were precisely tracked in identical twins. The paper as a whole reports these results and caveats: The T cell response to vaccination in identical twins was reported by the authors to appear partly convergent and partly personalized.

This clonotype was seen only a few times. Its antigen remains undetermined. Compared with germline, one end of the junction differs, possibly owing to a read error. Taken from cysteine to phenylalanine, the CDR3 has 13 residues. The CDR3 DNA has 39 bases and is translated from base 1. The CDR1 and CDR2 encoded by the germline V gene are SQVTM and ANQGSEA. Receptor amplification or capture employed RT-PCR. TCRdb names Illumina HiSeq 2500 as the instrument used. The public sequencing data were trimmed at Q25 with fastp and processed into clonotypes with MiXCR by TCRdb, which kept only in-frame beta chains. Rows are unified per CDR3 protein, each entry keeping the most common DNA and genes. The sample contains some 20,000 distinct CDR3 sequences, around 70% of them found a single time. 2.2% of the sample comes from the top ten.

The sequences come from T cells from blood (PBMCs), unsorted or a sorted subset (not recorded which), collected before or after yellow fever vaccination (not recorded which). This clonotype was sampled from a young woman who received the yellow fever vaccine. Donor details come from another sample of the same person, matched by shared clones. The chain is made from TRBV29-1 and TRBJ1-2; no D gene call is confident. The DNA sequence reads TGCAGCGTTGACCTGCCGCAGAACTATGGCTATACCTTC. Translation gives CSVDLPQNYGYTF.